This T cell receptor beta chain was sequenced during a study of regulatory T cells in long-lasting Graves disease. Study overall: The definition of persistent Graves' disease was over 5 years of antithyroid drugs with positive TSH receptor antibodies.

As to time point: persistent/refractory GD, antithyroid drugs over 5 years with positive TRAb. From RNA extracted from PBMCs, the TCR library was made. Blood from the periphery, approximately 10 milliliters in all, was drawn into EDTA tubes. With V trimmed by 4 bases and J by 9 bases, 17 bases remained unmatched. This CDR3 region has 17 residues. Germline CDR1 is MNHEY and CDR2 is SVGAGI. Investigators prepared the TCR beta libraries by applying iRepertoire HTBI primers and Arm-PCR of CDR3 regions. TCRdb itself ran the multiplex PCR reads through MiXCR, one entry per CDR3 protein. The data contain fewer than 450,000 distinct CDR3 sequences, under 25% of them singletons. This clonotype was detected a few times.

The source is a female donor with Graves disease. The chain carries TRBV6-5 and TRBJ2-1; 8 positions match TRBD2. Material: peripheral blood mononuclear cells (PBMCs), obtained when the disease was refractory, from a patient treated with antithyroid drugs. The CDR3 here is CASSSGWVSGIRFEQFF. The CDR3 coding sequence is TGTGCCAGCAGTTCTGGATGGGTTAGCGGGATACGTTTTGAGCAGTTCTTC.